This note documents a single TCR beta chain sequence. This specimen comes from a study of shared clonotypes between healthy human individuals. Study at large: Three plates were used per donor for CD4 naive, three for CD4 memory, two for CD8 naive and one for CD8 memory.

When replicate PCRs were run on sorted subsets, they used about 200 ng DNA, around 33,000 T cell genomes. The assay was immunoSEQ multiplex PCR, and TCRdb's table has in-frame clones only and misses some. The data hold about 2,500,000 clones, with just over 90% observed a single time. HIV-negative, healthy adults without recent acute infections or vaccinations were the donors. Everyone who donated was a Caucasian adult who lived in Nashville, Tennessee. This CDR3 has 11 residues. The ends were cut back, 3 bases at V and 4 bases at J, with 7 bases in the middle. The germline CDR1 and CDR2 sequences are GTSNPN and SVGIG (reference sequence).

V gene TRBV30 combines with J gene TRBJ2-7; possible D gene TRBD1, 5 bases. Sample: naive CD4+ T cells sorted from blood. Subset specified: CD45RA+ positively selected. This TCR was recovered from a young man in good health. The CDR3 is CAWRGQYEQYF. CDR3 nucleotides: TGTGCCTGGAGGGGGCAGTACGAGCAGTACTTC.